The clone carrying this TCR beta chain was detected ten times or more. What it binds is not known. TCR cDNA libraries were made from RNA using a previously described, modified protocol. Each TCR cDNA library carried sample-specific barcodes on both ends. Each CDR3 protein gets one entry after TCRdb re-called the 5' RACE reads with MiXCR. The table includes 350,000 to 400,000 distinct CDR3 sequences, about 28% detected once. The data were taken from a study of identical twins' blood T cells. Across the study: Around 12 libraries, six alpha and six beta, gave around 50 million reads.

The ends lost 5 bases at V and 2 bases at J; junction bases unmatched: 10. This CDR3 contains 16 residues. Study-level results: Twin repertoire similarity may partly reflect shared environment.

This TCR came from a woman aged 18-55 years in good health. The gene calls are TRBV12-3 or TRBV12-4 and TRBJ1-1; the match to TRBD1 covers 8 bases. Sequenced sample: PBMCs. CDR3 DNA: TGTGCCAGCAGTATTAGACAGGGGCCCCGTAACACTGAAGCTTTCTTT. It yields the protein CASSIRQGPRNTEAFF.